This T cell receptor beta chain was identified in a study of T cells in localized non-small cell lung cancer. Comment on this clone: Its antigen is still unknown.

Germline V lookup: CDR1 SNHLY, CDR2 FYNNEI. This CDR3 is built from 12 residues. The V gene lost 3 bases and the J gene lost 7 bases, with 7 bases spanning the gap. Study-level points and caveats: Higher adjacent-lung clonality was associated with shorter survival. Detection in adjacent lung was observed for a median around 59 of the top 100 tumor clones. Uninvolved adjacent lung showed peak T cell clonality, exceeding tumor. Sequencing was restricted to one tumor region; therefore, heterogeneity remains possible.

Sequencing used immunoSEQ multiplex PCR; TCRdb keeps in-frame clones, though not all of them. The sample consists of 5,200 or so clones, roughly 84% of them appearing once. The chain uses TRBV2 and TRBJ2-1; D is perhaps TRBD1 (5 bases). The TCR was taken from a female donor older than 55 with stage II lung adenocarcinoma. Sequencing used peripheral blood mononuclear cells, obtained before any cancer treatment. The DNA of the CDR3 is TGTGCCAGCAGTGATAAGGGGAATGAGCAGTTCTTC. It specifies CASSDKGNEQFF.